Sequencing of this TCR beta chain was carried out in a study of CD8+CD57+ T cells in acquired aplastic anemia. About the study: DNA from sorted CD4+ and CD8+ cells averaged about 3.2 ug.

In the case of this clonotype: The antigen is undetermined.

Genomic DNA was employed as the template in profiling TCR beta VDJ and CDR3. Using its own MiXCR run on the reads, TCRdb lists one record per CDR3 protein. Of tens of thousands of distinct CDR3 sequences in the sample, 68% were seen once. Study-wide findings and caveats: Patients had twenty-nine CD8+ CDR3 sequences in common with controls (the shared set).

Germline CDR1 is SQVTM and CDR2 is ANQGSEA. Trimming stripped 4 bases from V and 0 bases from J, with 9 bases between. The CDR3 contains 13 residues. V gene TRBV29-1 combines with J gene TRBJ1-1, with D hard to call. Sample: sorted CD4+, CD8+, or CD8+CD57+ T cells (not recorded which) from PBMCs. The TCR comes from a human donor in good health, serving as a control. The DNA for the CDR3 is TGCAGCGTTGTGGGCAGGCTGAACACTGAAGCTTTCTTT. This sequence encodes CSVVGRLNTEAFF.